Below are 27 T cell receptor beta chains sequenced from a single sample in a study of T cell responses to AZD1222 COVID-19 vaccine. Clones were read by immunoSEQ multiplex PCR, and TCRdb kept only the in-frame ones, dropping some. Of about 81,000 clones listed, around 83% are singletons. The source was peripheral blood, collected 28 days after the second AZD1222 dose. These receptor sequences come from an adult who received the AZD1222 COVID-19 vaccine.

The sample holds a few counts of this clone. The CDR3 spells CAIRTGQGASSYEQYF. CDR3 DNA: TGTGCCATCAGGACGGGACAGGGGGCAAGCTCCTACGAGCAGTACTTC. The chain is built from TRBV10-3 and TRBJ2-7, with TRBD1 matching over 12 bases. Per the germline V gene, CDR1 is ENHRY and CDR2 is SYGVKD. The CDR3 loop spans 16 amino acids. V shed 6 bases, J shed 0 bases, and the junction held 6 bases outside the gene matches.

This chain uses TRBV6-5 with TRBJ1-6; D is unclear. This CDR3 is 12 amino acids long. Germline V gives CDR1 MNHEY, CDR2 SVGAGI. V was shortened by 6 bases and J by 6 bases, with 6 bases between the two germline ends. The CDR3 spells CASRTTNSPLHF. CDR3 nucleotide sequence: TGTGCCAGCAGGACAACTAATTCACCCCTCCACTTT.

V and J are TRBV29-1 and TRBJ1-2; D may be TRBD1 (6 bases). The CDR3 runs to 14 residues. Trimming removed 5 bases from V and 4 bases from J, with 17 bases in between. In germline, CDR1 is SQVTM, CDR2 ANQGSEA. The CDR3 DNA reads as TGCAGCGTTTGGGGCGAGGGGGAAGTCTATGGCTACACCTTC. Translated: CSVWGEGEVYGYTF. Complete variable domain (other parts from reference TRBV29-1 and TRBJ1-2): SAVISQKPSRDICQRGTSLTIQCQVDSQVTMMFWYRQQPGQSLTLIATANQGSEATYESGFVIDKFPISRPNLTFSTLTVSNMSPEDSSIYLCSVWGEGEVYGYTFGSGTRLTVV.

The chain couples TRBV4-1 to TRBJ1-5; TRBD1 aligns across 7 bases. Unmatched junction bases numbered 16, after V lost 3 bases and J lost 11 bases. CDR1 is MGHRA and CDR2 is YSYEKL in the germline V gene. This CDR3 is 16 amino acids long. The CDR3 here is CASSQSGGQGGLTQHF. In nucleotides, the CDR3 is TGCGCCAGCAGCCAGTCAGGAGGGCAGGGGGGCTTGACCCAGCATTTT.

In DNA, the CDR3 is TGTGCCAGCAGTAGATCCCCGTACCGGGGGGGCTCCGGGGAGCTGTTTTTT. As protein: CASSRSPYRGGSGELFF. The V and J genes are TRBV28 and TRBJ2-2, with TRBD2 matching 8 bases. Trimming at V came to 5 bases and at J to 6 bases, leaving 14 bases not matched to a gene. CDR1 and CDR2 from the germline V gene are MDHEN and SYDVKM. This CDR3 comprises 17 residues.

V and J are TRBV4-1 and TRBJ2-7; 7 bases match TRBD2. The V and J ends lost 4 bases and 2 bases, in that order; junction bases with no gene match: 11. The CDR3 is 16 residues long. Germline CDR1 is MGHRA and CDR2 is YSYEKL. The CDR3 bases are TGCGCCAGCAGCCCCCACGGCGGGGGAGAAGCCTACGAGCAGTACTTC. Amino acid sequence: CASSPHGGGEAYEQYF.

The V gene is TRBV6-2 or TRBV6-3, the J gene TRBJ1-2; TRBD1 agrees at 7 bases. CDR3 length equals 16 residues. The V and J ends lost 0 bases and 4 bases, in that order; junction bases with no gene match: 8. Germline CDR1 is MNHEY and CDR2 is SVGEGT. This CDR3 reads CASSYSTGDLGYGYTF. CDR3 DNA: TGTGCCAGCAGTTACTCAACAGGGGATCTCGGCTATGGCTACACCTTC.

CDR3 loop: CATSDLGTGELFF. In nucleotides, the CDR3 is TGTGCCACCAGTGATCTTGGCACCGGGGAGCTGTTTTTT. The gene calls are TRBV24-1 and TRBJ2-2; D remains unclear. Between the trimmed V and J ends, which lost 3 bases and 4 bases, there was a span of 5 bases. This CDR3 has 13 residues. Germline CDR1 and CDR2: KGHDR and SFDVKD.

The CDR3 DNA sequence: TGTGCCAGCAGTGAACCCTGGACAGGGAGGACTGAAGCTTTCTTT. This encodes CASSEPWTGRTEAFF. This sequence joins TRBV6-1 and TRBJ1-1; 8 positions match TRBD1. The CDR3 sequence is 15 residues long. J was trimmed by 5 bases and V by 2 bases; bases with no gene match: 7. Germline CDR1 MNHNS, CDR2 SASEGT.

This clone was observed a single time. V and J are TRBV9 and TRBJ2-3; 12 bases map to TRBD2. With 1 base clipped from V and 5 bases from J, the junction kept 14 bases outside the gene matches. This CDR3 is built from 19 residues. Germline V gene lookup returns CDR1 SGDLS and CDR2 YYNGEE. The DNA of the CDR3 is TGTGCCAGCAGCGTAAAATCAGGCCTAGCGGGAGGGAGACAAGATACGCAGTATTTT. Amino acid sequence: CASSVKSGLAGGRQDTQYF.

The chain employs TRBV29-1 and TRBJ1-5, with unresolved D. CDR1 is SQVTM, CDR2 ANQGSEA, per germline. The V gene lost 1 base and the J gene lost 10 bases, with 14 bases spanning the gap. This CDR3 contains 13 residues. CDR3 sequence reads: CSVEGTAGGPQHF. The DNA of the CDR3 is TGCAGCGTTGAAGGGACCGCTGGCGGCCCCCAGCATTTT.

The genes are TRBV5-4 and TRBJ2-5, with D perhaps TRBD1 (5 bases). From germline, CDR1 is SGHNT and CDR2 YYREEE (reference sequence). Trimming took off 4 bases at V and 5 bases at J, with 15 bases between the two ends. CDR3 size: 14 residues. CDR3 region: CASSPWQGSETQYF. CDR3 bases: TGTGCCAGCAGCCCCTGGCAGGGTTCGGAGACCCAGTACTTC.

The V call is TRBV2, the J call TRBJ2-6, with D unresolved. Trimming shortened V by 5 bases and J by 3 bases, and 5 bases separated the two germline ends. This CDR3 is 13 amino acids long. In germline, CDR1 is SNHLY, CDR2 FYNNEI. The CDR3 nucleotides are TGTGCCAGCAGTTGGTTTGGGGCCAACGTCCTGACTTTC. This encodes CASSWFGANVLTF.

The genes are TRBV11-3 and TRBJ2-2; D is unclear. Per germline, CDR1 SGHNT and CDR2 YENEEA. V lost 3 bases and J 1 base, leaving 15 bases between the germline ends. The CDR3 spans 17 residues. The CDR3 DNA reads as TGTGCCAGCAGCTTGGGTACCGGTACGGGGAACACCGGGGAGCTGTTTTTT. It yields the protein CASSLGTGTGNTGELFF. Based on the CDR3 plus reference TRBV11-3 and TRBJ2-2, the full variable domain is EAGVVQSPRYKIIEKKQPVAFWCNPISGHNTLYWYLQNLGQGPELLIRYENEEAVDDSQLPKDRFSAERLKGVDSTLKIQPAELGDSAVYLCASSLGTGTGNTGELFFGEGSRLTVL.

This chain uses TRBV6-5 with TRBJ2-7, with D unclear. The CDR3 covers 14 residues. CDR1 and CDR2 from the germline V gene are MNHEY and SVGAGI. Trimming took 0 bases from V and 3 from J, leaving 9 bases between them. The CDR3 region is CASSYSGRFYEQYF. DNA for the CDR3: TGTGCCAGCAGTTACTCTGGCAGGTTCTACGAGCAGTACTTC.

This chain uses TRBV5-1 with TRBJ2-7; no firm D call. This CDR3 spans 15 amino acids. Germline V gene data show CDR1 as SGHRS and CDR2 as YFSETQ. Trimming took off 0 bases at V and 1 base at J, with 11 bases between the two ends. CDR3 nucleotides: TGCGCCAGCAGCTTGGCCAATACTGGGTCCTACGAGCAGTACTTC. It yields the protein CASSLANTGSYEQYF.

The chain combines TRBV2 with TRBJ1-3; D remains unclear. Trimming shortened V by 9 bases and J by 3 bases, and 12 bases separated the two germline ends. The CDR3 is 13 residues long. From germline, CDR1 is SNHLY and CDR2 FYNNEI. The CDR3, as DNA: TGTGCCAGTGGCCCTCCGGATGGAAACACCATATATTTT. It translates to CASGPPDGNTIYF.

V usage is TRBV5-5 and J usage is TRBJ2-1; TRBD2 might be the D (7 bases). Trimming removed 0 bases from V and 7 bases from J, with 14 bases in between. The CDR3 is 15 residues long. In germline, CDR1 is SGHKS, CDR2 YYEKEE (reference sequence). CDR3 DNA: TGTGCCAGCAGCTTGGAACGGGGGGCGGGGAATGAGCAGTTCTTC. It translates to CASSLERGAGNEQFF.

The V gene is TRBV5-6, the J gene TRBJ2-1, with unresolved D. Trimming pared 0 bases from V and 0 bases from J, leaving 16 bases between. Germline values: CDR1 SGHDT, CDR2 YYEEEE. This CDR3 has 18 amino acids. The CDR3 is CASSLVSRGVSSYNEQFF. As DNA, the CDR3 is TGTGCCAGCAGCTTGGTCTCTCGCGGCGTAAGCTCCTACAATGAGCAGTTCTTC.

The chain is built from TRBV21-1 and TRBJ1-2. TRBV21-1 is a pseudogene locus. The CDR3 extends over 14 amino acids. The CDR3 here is CASSEDKNNYGYTF. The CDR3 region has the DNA TGTGCCAGCAGCGAGGATAAGAATAACTATGGCTACACCTTC.

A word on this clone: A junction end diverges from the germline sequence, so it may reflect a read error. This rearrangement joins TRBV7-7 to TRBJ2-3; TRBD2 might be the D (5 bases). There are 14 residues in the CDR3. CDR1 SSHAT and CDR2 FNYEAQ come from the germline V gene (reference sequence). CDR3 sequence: CASSPEGGTDTQYF. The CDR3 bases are TGTGCTAGCAGCCCCGAGGGAGGCACAGATACGCAGTATTTT.

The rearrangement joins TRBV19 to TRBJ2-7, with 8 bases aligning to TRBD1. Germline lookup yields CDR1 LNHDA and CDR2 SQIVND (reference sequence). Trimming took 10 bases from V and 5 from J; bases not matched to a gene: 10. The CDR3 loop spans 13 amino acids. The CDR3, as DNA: TGTGCCACCGCCAAGGACAGGGTCGACGAGCAGTACTTC. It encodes CATAKDRVDEQYF.

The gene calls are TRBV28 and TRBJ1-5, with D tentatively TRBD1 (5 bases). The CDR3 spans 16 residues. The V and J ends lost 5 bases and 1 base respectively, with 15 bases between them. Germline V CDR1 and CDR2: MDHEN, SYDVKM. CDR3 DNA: TGTGCCAGCAGTCTAGCCGGGACTGCCAGCAATCAGCCCCAGCATTTT. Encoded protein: CASSLAGTASNQPQHF. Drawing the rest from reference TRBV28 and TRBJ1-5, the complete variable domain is DVKVTQSSRYLVKRTGEKVFLECVQDMDHENMFWYRQDPGLGLRLIYFSYDVKMKEKGDIPEGYSVSREKKERFSLILESASTNQTSMYLCASSLAGTASNQPQHFGDGTRLSIL.

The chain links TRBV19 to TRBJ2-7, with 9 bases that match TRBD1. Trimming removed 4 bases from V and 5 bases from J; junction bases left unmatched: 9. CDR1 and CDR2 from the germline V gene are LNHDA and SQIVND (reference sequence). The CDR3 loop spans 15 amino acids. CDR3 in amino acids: CASSTTGTGLHEQYF. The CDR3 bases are TGTGCCAGTAGTACCACCGGGACAGGGTTGCACGAGCAGTACTTC.

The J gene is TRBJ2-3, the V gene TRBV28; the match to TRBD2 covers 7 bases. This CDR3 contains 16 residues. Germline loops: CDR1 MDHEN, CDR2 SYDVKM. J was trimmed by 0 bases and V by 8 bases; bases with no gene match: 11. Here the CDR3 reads CASSGSSGISTDTQYF. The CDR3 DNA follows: TGTGCCAGCTCGGGGAGCAGCGGGATCAGCACAGATACGCAGTATTTT.

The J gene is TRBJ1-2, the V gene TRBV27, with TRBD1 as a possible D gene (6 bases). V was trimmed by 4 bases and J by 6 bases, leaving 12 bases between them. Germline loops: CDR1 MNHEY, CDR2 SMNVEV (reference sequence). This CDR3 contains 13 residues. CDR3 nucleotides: TGTGCCAGCAGTTACCGACAGGAGGATGGCTACACCTTC. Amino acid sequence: CASSYRQEDGYTF.

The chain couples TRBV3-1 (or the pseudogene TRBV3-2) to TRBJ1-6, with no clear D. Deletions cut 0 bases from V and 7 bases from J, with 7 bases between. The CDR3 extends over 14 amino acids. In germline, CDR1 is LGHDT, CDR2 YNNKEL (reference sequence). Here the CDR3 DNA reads TGTGCCAGCAGCCAAGATCGGCAGAATTCACCCCTCCACTTT. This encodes CASSQDRQNSPLHF.